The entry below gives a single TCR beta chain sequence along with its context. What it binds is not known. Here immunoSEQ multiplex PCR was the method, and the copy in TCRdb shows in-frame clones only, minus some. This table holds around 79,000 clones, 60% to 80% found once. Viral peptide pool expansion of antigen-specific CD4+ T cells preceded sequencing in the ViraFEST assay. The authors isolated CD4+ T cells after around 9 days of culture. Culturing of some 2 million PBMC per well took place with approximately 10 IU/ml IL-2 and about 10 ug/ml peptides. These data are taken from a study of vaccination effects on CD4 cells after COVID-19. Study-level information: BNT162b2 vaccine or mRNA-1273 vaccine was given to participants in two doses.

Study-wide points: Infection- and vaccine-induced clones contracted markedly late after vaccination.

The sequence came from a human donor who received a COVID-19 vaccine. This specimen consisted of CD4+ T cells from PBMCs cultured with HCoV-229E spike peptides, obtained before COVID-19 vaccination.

CDR3 nucleotides: TGCGCCAGCAGCCAAGGGTATGAAAAACTGTTTTTT. Translation gives CASSQGYEKLFF. The chain is built from TRBV4-1 and TRBJ1-4; D is unclear. Germline CDR1 is MGHRA and CDR2 is YSYEKL. CDR3 size: 12 residues. Trimming stripped 1 base from V and 6 bases from J, with 3 bases between.